This TCR beta chain was sequenced during a study of spatial heterogeneity in lung cancer. Across the study: An average of more than ten raw reads was observed per unique TCR and UMI combination.

Time point described: sample taken at primary tumor resection. Extraction of whole RNA from tumor, nontumor lung or frozen PBMC preceded unsorted sequencing. Germline V gene sequence: CDR1 DFQATT, CDR2 SNEGSKA (reference sequence). The CDR3 runs to 13 residues. The V gene lost 2 bases and the J gene lost 0 bases, with 7 bases spanning the gap. TCRdb reprocessed the 5' RACE reads via MiXCR and lists one record per CDR3 protein. The sample holds 50,000 or so distinct CDR3 sequences, roughly 7.2% seen once. This clonotype was detected only a few times. Here the sequenced sample was PBMCs, taken at surgery. This TCR derives from a female donor with early-stage non-small cell lung cancer. The chain uses TRBV20-1 and TRBJ1-1; D gene unclear. CDR3 region: CSARRQLNTEAFF. CDR3 nucleotide sequence: TGCAGTGCTAGACGGCAGCTGAACACTGAAGCTTTCTTT.